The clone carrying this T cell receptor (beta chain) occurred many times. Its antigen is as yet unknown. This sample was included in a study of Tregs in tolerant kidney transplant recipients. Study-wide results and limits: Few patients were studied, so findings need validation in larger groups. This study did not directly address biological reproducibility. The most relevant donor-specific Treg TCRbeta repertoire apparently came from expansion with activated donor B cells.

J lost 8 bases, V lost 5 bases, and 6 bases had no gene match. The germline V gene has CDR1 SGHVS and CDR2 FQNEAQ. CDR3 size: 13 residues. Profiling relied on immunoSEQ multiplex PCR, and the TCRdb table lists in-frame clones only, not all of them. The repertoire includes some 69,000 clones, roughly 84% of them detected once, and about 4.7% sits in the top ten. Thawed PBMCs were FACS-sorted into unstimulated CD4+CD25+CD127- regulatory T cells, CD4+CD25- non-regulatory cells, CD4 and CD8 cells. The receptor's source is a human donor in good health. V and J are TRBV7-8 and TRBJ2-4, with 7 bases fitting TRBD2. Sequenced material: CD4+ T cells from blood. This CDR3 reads CASSPPREDIQYF. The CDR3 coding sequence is TGTGCCAGCAGCCCCCCCCGGGAGGACATTCAGTACTTC.